The present T cell receptor beta chain was sequenced within a study of T cell responses to AZD1222 COVID-19 vaccine. General study points: Receipt of two AZD1222 doses was followed by a rise in Spike-specific TCR breadth and depth. Donors were mostly white British, more females; clonal diversity possibly underestimated.

Comments on this clone: Its target is not known.

Sequencing was performed with immunoSEQ multiplex PCR; in TCRdb, only in-frame clones are kept and a portion is missing. The sample includes 120,000 to 150,000 clones, 90% of them seen just once. This clonotype was obtained from an adult who received the AZD1222 COVID-19 vaccine. Source: peripheral blood, taken 28 days after the second AZD1222 dose.

CDR3 in amino acids: CATARKTNTEAFF. The CDR3 DNA reads as TGTGCCACCGCGAGGAAGACGAACACTGAAGCTTTCTTT. The J gene is TRBJ1-1, the V gene TRBV15; no firm D call. Germline lookup yields CDR1 LNHNV and CDR2 YYDKDF (reference sequence). CDR3 size: 13 residues. Trimming took off 8 bases at V and 1 base at J, with 11 bases between the two ends.